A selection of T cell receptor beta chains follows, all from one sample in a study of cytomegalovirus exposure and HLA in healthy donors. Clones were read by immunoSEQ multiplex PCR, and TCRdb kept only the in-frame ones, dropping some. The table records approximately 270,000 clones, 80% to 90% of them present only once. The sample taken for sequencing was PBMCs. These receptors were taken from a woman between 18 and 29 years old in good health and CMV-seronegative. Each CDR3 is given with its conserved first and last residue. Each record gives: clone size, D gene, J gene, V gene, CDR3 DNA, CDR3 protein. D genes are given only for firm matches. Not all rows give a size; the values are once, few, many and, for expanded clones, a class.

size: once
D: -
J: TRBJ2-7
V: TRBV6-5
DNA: TGTGCCAGCCGGGACACCGGGACGGGCGAGCAGTACTTC
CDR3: CASRDTGTGEQYF

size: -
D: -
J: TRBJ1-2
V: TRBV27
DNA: TGTGCCAGCAGTTATGCAGGAGGAGGGGTTTATGGCTACACCTTC
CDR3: CASSYAGGGVYGYTF

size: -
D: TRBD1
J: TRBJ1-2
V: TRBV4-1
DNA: TGCGCCAGCAGCCAAGCCGTGACAGGGGAAAGCTACACCTTC
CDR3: CASSQAVTGESYTF

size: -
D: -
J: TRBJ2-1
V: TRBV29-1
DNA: TGCAGCGTTGAAGCCGGAGTCGGGGAGCAGTTCTTC
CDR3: CSVEAGVGEQFF

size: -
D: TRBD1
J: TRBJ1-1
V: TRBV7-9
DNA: TGTGCCAGCAGCCCTCAGGGGGGCGCTGAAGCTTTCTTT
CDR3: CASSPQGGAEAFF

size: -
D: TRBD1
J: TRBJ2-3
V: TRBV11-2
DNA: TGTGCCAGCAGCTTACGTCCGCAGGGGGATGGGGATACGCAGTATTTT
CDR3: CASSLRPQGDGDTQYF

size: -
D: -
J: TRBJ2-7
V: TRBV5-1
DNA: TGCGCCAGCAGCTTGGCCTGGGGACTTACCTACGAGCAGTACTTC
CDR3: CASSLAWGLTYEQYF

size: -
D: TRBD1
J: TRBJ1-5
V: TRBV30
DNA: TGTGCCTGGAGTGTAACCCGGACAGGGGGAAGCAATCAGCCCCAGCATTTT
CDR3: CAWSVTRTGGSNQPQHF

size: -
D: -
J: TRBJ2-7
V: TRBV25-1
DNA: TGTGCCAGCAGTGGCCGGAGTGGCAACGAGCAGTACTTC
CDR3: CASSGRSGNEQYF

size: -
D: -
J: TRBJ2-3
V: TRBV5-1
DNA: TGCGCCAGCAGCTTGTATGATACGCAGTATTTT
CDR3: CASSLYDTQYF

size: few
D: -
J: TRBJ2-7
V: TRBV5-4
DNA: TGTGCCAGCAGCCCCGGAGGGCAGCGGACGACCTACGAGCAGTACTTC
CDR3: CASSPGGQRTTYEQYF

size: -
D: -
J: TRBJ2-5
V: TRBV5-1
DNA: TGCGCCAGCAGCTTGGTAACCAGGGGAGAGACCCAGTACTTC
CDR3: CASSLVTRGETQYF

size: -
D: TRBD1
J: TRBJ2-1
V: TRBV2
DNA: TGTGCCAGCAACCCGCGGACAGGGTCTTACAATGAGCAGTTCTTC
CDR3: CASNPRTGSYNEQFF

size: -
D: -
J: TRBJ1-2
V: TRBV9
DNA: TGTGCCAGCAGCGTAGATCGCACGGGATATGGCTACACCTTC
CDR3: CASSVDRTGYGYTF

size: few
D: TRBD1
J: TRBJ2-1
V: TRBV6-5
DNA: TGTGCCAGCAACACAGGGGCAGGGGAGCAGTTCTTC
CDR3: CASNTGAGEQFF

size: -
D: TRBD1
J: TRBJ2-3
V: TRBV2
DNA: TGTGCCAGCAGTTGGCAGCCGACAGGGGGCATAGATACGCAGTATTTT
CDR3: CASSWQPTGGIDTQYF

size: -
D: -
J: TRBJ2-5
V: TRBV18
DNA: TGTGCCAGCTCACCACCGGCAGCGGGTGGAGAGACCCAGTACTTC
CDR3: CASSPPAAGGETQYF

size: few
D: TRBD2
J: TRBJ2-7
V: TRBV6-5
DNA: TGTGCCAGCAGTTCCATTAGCGGGAGTCCCTACGAGCAGTACTTC
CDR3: CASSSISGSPYEQYF

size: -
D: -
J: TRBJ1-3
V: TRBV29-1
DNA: TGCAGCGCTACAGGGTGGGACAACACCATATATTTT
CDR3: CSATGWDNTIYF

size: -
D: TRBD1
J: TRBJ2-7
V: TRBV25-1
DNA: TGTGCCAGCAGTGAATCTAGTGGACAGGGGGTCTACGAGCAGTACTTC
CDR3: CASSESSGQGVYEQYF

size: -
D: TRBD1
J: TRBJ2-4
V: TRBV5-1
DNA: TGCGCCAGCAGCCAAGACCCAGGGGGCGCAAAACTAGCCAAAAACATTCAGTACTTC
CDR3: CASSQDPGGAKLAKNIQYF

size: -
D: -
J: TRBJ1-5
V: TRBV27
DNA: TGTGCCAGCAGTCTGATAGGTGGGGCTTATAGCAATCAGCCCCAGCATTTT
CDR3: CASSLIGGAYSNQPQHF

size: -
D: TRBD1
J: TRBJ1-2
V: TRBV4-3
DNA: TGCGCCAGCAGCCAAGATGAAGGGACAGTTAACTATGGCTACACCTTC
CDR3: CASSQDEGTVNYGYTF

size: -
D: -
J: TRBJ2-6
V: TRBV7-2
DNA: TGTGCCAGCAGCTTAGAAGCCTCTGGGGCCAACGTCCTGACTTTC
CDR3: CASSLEASGANVLTF

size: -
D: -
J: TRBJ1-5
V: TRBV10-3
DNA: TGTGCCATCTCGGGGGGCTCTAGCAATCAGCCCCAGCATTTT
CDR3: CAISGGSSNQPQHF

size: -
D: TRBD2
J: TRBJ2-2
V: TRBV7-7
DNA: TGTGCCAGCAGCCCTAGCGGGAGCACCGGGGAGCTGTTTTTT
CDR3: CASSPSGSTGELFF

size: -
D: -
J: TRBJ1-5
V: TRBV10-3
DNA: TGTGCCATCAGTGTCGGGGGGGCAGGGGAACAGCCCCAGCATTTT
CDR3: CAISVGGAGEQPQHF

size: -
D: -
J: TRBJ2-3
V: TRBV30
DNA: TGTGCCTGGAGTGGCGCAGATACGCAGTATTTT
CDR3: CAWSGADTQYF

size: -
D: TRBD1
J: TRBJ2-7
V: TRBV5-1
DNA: TGCGCCAGCTTTATCGGGACAGGTACCTACGAGCAGTACTTC
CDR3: CASFIGTGTYEQYF

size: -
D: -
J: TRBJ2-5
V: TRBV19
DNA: TGTGCCAGTAGTAAAGGGGCAGTAGTACAAGAGACCCAGTACTTC
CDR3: CASSKGAVVQETQYF

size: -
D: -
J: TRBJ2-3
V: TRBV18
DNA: TGTGCCAGCTCGCTACAGGACGCTAGCACAGATACGCAGTATTTT
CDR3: CASSLQDASTDTQYF

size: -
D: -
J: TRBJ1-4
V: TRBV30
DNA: TGTGCCTGGAGTGATTGGCGGACTAATGAAAAACTGTTTTTT
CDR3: CAWSDWRTNEKLFF

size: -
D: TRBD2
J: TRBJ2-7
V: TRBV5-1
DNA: TGCGCCAGCAGCCCTCGACTAGCGAGAACCTACGAGCAGTACTTC
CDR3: CASSPRLARTYEQYF

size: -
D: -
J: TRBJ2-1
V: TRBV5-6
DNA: TGTGCCAGCAGCTTCTCTGGTTTCCTAAGCTCCTACAATGAGCAGTTCTTC
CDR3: CASSFSGFLSSYNEQFF

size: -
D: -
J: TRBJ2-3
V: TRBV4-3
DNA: TGCGCCAGCAGCCTCACCTTAGGGGGCACAGATACGCAGTATTTT
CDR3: CASSLTLGGTDTQYF

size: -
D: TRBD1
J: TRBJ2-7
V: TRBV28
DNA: TGTGCCAGCACCCCCGGGACAGGGGTCTACGAGCAGTACTTC
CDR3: CASTPGTGVYEQYF

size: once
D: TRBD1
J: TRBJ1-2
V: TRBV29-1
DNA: TGCAGCGTTGAAGAGGCTGACAGGGGCACCGATTACACCTTC
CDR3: CSVEEADRGTDYTF

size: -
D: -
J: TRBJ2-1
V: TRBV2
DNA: TGTGCCAGCAGTGCCGACGACCGTGCCCACAGGGAAAACGAGCAGTTCTTC
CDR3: CASSADDRAHRENEQFF

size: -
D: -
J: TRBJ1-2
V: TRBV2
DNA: TGTGCCAGCGAGTGGGACTCCGCTGGGCACTATGGCTACACCTTC
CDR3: CASEWDSAGHYGYTF

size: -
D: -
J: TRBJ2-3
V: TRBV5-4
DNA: TGTGCCAGCAGCTTGGTCCGGGGCACAGATACGCAGTATTTT
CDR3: CASSLVRGTDTQYF

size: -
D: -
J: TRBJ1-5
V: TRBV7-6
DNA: TGTGCCAGCAGCCCTTCCCCTACTCAGCCCCAGCATTTT
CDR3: CASSPSPTQPQHF

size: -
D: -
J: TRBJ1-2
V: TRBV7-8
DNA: TGTGCCAGCAGCTTAGTGCCGGGGTTCAGCTATGGCTACACCTTC
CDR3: CASSLVPGFSYGYTF

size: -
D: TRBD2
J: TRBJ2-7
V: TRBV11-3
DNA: TGTGCCAGCAGCCGACTAGCGCAACCCTACGAGCAGTACTTC
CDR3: CASSRLAQPYEQYF

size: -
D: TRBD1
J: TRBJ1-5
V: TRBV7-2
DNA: TGTGCCAGCAGCTTAGTTCAGGGGGCTAATCAGCCCCAGCATTTT
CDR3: CASSLVQGANQPQHF

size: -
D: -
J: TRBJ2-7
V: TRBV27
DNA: TGTGCCAGCAGTTCGACAGGAATCCACGAGCAGTACTTC
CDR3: CASSSTGIHEQYF

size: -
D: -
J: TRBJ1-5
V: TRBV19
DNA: TGTGCCAGTAGTATTATGACAGGTCGTTTGGCCCAGCATTTT
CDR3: CASSIMTGRLAQHF